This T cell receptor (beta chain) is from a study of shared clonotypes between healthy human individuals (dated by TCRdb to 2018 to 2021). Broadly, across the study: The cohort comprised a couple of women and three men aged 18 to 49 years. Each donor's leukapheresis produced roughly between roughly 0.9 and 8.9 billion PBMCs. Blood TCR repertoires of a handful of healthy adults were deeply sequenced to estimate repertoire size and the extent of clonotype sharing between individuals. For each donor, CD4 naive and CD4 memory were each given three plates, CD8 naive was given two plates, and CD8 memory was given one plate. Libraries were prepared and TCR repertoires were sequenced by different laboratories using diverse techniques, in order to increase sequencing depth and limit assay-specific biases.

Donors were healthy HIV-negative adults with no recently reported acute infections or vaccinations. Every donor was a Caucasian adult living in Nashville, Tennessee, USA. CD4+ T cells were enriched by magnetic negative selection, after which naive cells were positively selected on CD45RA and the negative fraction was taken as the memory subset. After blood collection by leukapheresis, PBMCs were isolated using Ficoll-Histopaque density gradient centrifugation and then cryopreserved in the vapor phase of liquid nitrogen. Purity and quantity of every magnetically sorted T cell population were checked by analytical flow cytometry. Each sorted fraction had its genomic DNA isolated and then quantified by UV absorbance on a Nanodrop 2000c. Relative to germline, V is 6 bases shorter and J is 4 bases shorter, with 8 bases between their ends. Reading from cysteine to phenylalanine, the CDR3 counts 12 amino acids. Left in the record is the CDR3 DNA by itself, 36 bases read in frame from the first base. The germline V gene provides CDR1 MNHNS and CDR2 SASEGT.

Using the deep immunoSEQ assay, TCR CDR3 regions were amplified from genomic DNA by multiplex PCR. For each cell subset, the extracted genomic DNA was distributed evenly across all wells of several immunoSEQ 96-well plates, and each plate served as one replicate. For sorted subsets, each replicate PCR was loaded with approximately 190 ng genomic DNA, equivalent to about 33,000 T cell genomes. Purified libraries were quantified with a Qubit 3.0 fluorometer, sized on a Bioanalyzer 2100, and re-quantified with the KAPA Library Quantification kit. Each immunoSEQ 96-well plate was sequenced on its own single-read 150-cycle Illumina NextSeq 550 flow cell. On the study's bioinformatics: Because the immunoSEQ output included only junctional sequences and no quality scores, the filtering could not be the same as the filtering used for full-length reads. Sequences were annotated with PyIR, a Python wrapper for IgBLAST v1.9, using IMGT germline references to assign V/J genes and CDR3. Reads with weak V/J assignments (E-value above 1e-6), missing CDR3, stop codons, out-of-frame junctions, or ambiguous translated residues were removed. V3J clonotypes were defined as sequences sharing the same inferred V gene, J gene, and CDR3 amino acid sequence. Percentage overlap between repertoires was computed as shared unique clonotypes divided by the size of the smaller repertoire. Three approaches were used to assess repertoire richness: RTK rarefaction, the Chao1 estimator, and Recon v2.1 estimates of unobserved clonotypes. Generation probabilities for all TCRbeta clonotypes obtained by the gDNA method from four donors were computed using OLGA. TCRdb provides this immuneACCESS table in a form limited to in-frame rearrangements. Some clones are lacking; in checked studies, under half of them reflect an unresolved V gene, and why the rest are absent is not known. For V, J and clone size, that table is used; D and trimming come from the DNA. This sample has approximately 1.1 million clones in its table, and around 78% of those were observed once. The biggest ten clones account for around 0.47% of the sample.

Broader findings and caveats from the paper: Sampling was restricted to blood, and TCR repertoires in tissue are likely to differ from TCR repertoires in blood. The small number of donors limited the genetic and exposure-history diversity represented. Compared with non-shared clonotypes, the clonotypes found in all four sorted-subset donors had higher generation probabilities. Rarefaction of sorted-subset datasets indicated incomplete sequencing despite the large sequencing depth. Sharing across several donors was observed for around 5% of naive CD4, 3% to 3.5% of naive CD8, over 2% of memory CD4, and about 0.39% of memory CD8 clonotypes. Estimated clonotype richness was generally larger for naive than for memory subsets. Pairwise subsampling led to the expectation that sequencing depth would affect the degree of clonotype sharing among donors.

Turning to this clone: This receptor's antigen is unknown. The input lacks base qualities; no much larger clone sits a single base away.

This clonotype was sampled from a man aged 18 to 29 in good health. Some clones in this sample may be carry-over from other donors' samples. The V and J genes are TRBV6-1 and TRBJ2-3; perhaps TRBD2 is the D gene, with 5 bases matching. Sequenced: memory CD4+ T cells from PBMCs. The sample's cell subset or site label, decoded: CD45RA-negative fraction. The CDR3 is CASRRASDTQYF. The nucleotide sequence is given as TGTGCCAGCAGGAGGGCCTCAGATACGCAGTATTTT.